This T cell receptor (beta chain) was identified during a study of T cell responses to AZD1222 COVID-19 vaccine. Sequenced by immunoSEQ multiplex PCR; TCRdb stores in-frame clones only, minus some. The sample lists 86,000 or so clones, 88% seen once, with less than 9% in the top ten. Source: peripheral blood, taken 28 days after the second AZD1222 dose. The receptor was derived from an adult who received the AZD1222 COVID-19 vaccine.

The CDR3 here is CATSRDPTWDSDQPQHF. The DNA of the CDR3 is TGTGCCACCAGCAGAGATCCGACGTGGGACAGTGATCAGCCCCAGCATTTT. This sequence joins TRBV15 and TRBJ1-5; 7 bases are shared with TRBD1. The CDR3 runs 17 residues. Per the germline V gene, CDR1 is LNHNV and CDR2 is YYDKDF (reference sequence). The V gene end was trimmed by 0 bases and the J gene end by 5 bases; junction bases not matched to a gene: 10.